This note documents a single T cell receptor (beta chain) sequence. This entry is derived from a study of cytomegalovirus exposure and HLA in healthy donors. Study in general: Of all 400 or so donors who were genotyped, about 84% belonged to the Caucasian-associated ancestry cluster.

PCR primers comprised 60 Vbeta and 13 Jbeta primers. The method was immunoSEQ multiplex PCR; TCRdb's version includes in-frame clones alone and lacks a portion of them. The sample carries 70,000 to 85,000 clones, under 80% recorded once. CDR1 and CDR2 from the germline V gene are SEHNR and FQNEAQ (reference sequence). The V and J ends lost 1 base and 10 bases, in that order; junction bases with no gene match: 7. The CDR3 has 15 residues. The V call is TRBV7-9, the J call TRBJ2-1; 10 positions agree with TRBD1. The source is a middle-aged man in good health and CMV-seropositive. Sequencing used PBMCs. The CDR3 reads CASSLDRQGAGEQFF. The CDR3 DNA follows: TGTGCCAGCAGCTTAGACAGACAGGGGGCAGGGGAGCAGTTCTTC.